Below are 23 T cell receptor beta chains sequenced from a single sample in a study of blood T cells in healthy people across ages. A sample-barcoded 5' primer and a J-beta primer mix were used in a second PCR of roughly 6 to 11 cycles. Using its own MiXCR run on the 5' RACE reads, TCRdb lists one record per CDR3 protein. The sample consists of 600,000 to 850,000 distinct CDR3 sequences, about 40% of them appearing once. The sequencing sample was made of blood. The receptors here all came from a woman aged 55-69 years in good health.

The gene calls are TRBV6-1 and TRBJ2-3; D is tentatively TRBD1 or TRBD2 (5 bases each). The CDR3 is 14 amino acids. CDR1 and CDR2 (germline): MNHNS, SASEGT. V was trimmed by 5 bases and J by 10 bases, leaving 19 bases between them. The chain's CDR3 is CASSRTSGADAQYF. DNA for the CDR3: TGTGCCAGCAGTCGGACCTCCGGGGCCGACGCGCAGTATTTT.

This clonotype occurred a few times. The V call is TRBV7-3, the J call TRBJ2-3; a possible D gene is TRBD1 (5 bases). Trimming removed 5 bases from V and 2 bases from J, with 8 bases in between. The germline V gene encodes CDR1 SGHTA and CDR2 FQGTGA. This CDR3 spans 13 amino acids. The CDR3 region is CASSPRVTDTQYF. CDR3 in DNA: TGTGCCAGCAGCCCCAGGGTCACAGATACGCAGTATTTT.

This clonotype occurred many times. The gene calls are TRBV7-2 and TRBJ2-3; the match to TRBD2 covers 13 bases. After removal of 5 bases from V and 9 bases from J, the junction contained 14 bases not matched to a gene. The CDR3 spans 17 residues. Per the germline V gene, CDR1 is SGHTA and CDR2 is FQGNSA. CDR3 in amino acids: CASSLTSGRLPTETQYF. In DNA, the CDR3 is TGTGCCAGCAGCCTGACTAGCGGGAGGCTGCCGACGGAGACGCAGTATTTT.

The rearrangement uses TRBV11-2 and TRBJ2-3; D possibly uses TRBD1 or TRBD2 (6 bases each). The V and J ends lost 1 base and 4 bases respectively, with 15 bases between them. From germline, CDR1 is SGHAT and CDR2 FQNNGV. This CDR3 has 16 residues. The DNA of the CDR3 is TGTGCCAGCAGCTTAGGTGGTAGGGGGGTGGCAGATACGCAGTATTTT. Translating gives CASSLGGRGVADTQYF.

V usage is TRBV7-9 and J usage is TRBJ1-2; weak D call: TRBD1 (6 bases). Trimming shortened V by 5 bases and J by 8 bases, and 15 bases separated the two germline ends. The length of the CDR3 is 13 residues. Per the germline V gene, CDR1 is SEHNR and CDR2 is FQNEAQ (reference sequence). CDR3 in amino acids: CASSQTGSMGYTF. Here the CDR3 DNA reads TGTGCCAGCAGCCAAACAGGGTCTATGGGCTACACCTTC.

This clonotype was detected once. A read error may produce the germline difference seen at one junction end. The chain links TRBV28 to TRBJ2-1; weak D call: TRBD1 (8 bases). The germline V gene encodes CDR1 MDHEN and CDR2 SYDVKM. This CDR3 contains 16 residues. In DNA form, the CDR3 reads TGTGCCAGCAGTACAGGGGGGGCCAGCTCCTACAATGGGCAGTTCTTC. The encoded protein is CASSTGGASSYNGQFF.

This chain connects TRBV6-5 to TRBJ2-7; 8 bases map to TRBD1. J gave up 7 bases and V 4 bases, and 15 bases lay outside the gene matches. This CDR3 comprises 16 residues. Germline lookup yields CDR1 MNHEY and CDR2 SVGAGI. The CDR3 region has the DNA TGTGCCAGCAGTTCCTTTGGGACAGGCGGAGGCGCGGAGCAGTACTTC. It codes for CASSSFGTGGGAEQYF.

This clonotype has just a few counts. The V call is TRBV4-3, the J call TRBJ2-1; a weak D match, TRBD2 (6 bases). V lost 1 base, J lost 1 base, and 11 bases lay in between. The CDR3 is 16 residues long. The germline V gene encodes CDR1 LGHNA and CDR2 YSLEER. The CDR3 reads CASSQVSGTSYNEQFF. The CDR3 region has the DNA TGCGCCAGCAGCCAAGTTTCCGGGACTTCCTACAATGAGCAGTTCTTC.

V and J are TRBV14 and TRBJ2-5; D possibly corresponds to TRBD1 (5 bases). The J call may be in error: the DNA end matches TRBJ2-7 better. The germline CDR1 and CDR2 sequences are SGHDN and FVKESK. CDR3 length equals 13 residues. The CDR3 sequence is CASSQVPGHEQYF. In DNA form, the CDR3 reads TGTGCCAGCAGCCAAGTCCCAGGGCACGAGCAGTACTTC.

This clonotype was observed many times. The V call is TRBV6-2 or TRBV6-3, the J call TRBJ2-5; D is unclear. The CDR3 has 14 residues. The V end lost 0 bases, the J end lost 4 bases, and 9 bases lay between the germline ends. Germline V lookup: CDR1 MNHEY, CDR2 SVGEGT. This chain's CDR3 is CASSYSNYGETQYF. The CDR3 DNA sequence: TGTGCCAGCAGTTACTCGAATTATGGAGAGACCCAGTACTTC.

The gene calls are TRBV7-9 and TRBJ2-2; D unresolved. Between the trimmed V and J ends, which lost 1 base and 0 bases, there was a span of 9 bases. Germline V gives CDR1 SEHNR, CDR2 FQNEAQ (reference sequence). The CDR3 is made up of 16 amino acids. The DNA of the CDR3 is TGTGCCAGCAGCTTAGAGGCCGTTACGAACACCGGGGAGCTGTTTTTT. It codes for CASSLEAVTNTGELFF.

The chain combines TRBV7-2 with TRBJ1-2; 7 nucleotides match TRBD1. The V gene end was trimmed by 3 bases and the J gene end by 7 bases; junction bases not matched to a gene: 8. CDR1 and CDR2 (germline): SGHTA, FQGNSA. CDR3 length: 14 residues. CDR3 sequence reads: CASSFNPGQSGYTF. CDR3 sequence (DNA): TGTGCCAGCAGCTTCAATCCGGGACAGTCTGGCTACACCTTC. The entire variable domain, with the rest obtained from reference TRBV7-2 and TRBJ1-2, is as follows: GAGVSQSPSNKVTEKGKDVELRCDPISGHTALYWYRQSLGQGLEFLIYFQGNSAPDKSGLPSDRFSAERTGGSVSTLTIQRTQQEDSAVYLCASSFNPGQSGYTFGSGTRLTVV.

V usage is TRBV28 and J usage is TRBJ2-7, with 8 positions matching TRBD1. In germline, CDR1 is MDHEN, CDR2 SYDVKM. The CDR3 runs 16 residues. Trimming took 6 bases from V and 0 from J; bases not matched to a gene: 10. CDR3 residues: CASSPWGQGASYEQYF. The CDR3 nucleotides read TGTGCCAGCAGCCCCTGGGGTCAGGGGGCCTCCTACGAGCAGTACTTC.

The chain is built from TRBV20-1 and TRBJ2-1; 9 bases align to TRBD2. The germline V gene has CDR1 DFQATT and CDR2 SNEGSKA (reference sequence). The CDR3 contains 14 residues. Losses at the gene ends were 6 bases for V and 3 bases for J; bases not matched to a gene: 6. CDR3 sequence: CSAISSGVYNEQFF. The CDR3 coding sequence is TGCAGTGCCATATCTAGCGGGGTCTACAATGAGCAGTTCTTC.

The gene calls are TRBV3-1 and TRBJ2-7; 7 positions match TRBD1. Germline CDR1 and CDR2: LGHDT and YNNKEL (reference sequence). With V trimmed by 6 bases and J by 3 bases, 11 bases remained unmatched. The CDR3 consists of 15 residues. The CDR3 region is CASSHHRGSIYEQYF. Here the CDR3 DNA reads TGTGCCAGCAGTCATCACAGGGGATCGATCTACGAGCAGTACTTC.

The chain links TRBV4-2 to TRBJ1-2, with 7 bases aligning to TRBD1. After removal of 3 bases from V and 5 bases from J, the junction contained 9 bases not matched to a gene. The CDR3 consists of 15 residues. From germline, CDR1 is LGHNA and CDR2 YNFKEQ. In nucleotides, the CDR3 is TGTGCCAGCAGCCAGGCACAGGGGAGTGGGTATGGCTACACCTTC. This codes for CASSQAQGSGYGYTF.

The rearrangement uses TRBV5-5 and TRBJ1-1, with TRBD1 as a possible D gene (6 bases). The CDR3 has 15 amino acids. V lost 4 bases to trimming and J lost 0 bases, with 13 bases between them. The germline CDR1 and CDR2 sequences are SGHKS and YYEKEE (reference sequence). CDR3 sequence (DNA): TGTGCCAGCAGCCCTGGACAGCGATTGAACACTGAAGCTTTCTTT. This encodes CASSPGQRLNTEAFF.

At least ten counts were recorded for this clonotype. The gene calls are TRBV29-1 and TRBJ2-1, with D perhaps matching TRBD2 (5 bases). Germline V CDR1 and CDR2: SQVTM, ANQGSEA. The germline V and J ends were trimmed by 3 bases and 7 bases, with 10 bases remaining between them. The length of the CDR3 is 12 residues. In nucleotides, the CDR3 is TGCAGCGTTGAGCCCAGGAGGAATGAGCAGTTCTTC. As protein: CSVEPRRNEQFF.

Regarding this clonotype: A much larger clone lies a single base off, so this may be a read error. The chain carries TRBV9 and TRBJ2-1, with 10 bases that match TRBD2. CDR1 SGDLS and CDR2 YYNGEE come from the germline V gene. The CDR3 covers 15 residues. The CDR3 sequence: CAGRSSGGAYNEQFF. The CDR3 region has the DNA TGTGCCGGCAGGTCAAGCGGGGGGGCCTACAATGAGCAGTTCTTC.

Many counts were recorded for this clonotype. This sequence may be a read error, since a much larger clone differs from it by one base. This chain uses TRBV7-3 with TRBJ2-7; D is undetermined. With 0 bases removed from V and 7 bases from J, the gap between germline ends came to 16 bases. Per germline, CDR1 SGHTA and CDR2 FQGTGA. The CDR3 is 15 residues long. CDR3 amino acids: CASSLTSARYNEQYF. CDR3 sequence (DNA): TGTGCCAGCAGCTTAACGAGCGCCAGGTACAATGAGCAGTACTTC.

The rearrangement links TRBV6-1 to TRBJ2-7, with a tentative D call TRBD1 (6 bases). There are 13 residues in the CDR3. Germline assignment: CDR1 MNHNS and CDR2 SASEGT. The V end was cut by 6 bases, the J end by 7 bases, with 16 bases between. The CDR3 region is CASRRQGIVEQYF. DNA of the CDR3: TGTGCCAGCAGGCGGCAGGGGATCGTAGAGCAGTACTTC.

V gene TRBV12-3 or TRBV12-4 combines with J gene TRBJ2-5; D perhaps matches TRBD2 (5 bases). Trimming removed 6 bases at V and 11 bases at J, with 16 bases between. The CDR3 consists of 12 residues. The CDR3 loop reads CASSPVIGEQYF. CDR3 nucleotide sequence: TGTGCCAGCAGCCCCGTAATTGGGGAGCAGTACTTC.

The table lists this clonotype with many counts. The J gene is TRBJ2-1, the V gene TRBV4-1, with 10 bases lining up with TRBD2. The CDR3 sequence is 17 residues long. The V segment lost 0 bases and the J segment 7 bases; nucleotides outside the gene matches: 9. Germline values: CDR1 MGHRA, CDR2 YSYEKL. DNA for the CDR3: TGCGCCAGCAGCCAAGATTCTAGGACTAGCGGATTAAATGAGCAGTTCTTC. Residues: CASSQDSRTSGLNEQFF.